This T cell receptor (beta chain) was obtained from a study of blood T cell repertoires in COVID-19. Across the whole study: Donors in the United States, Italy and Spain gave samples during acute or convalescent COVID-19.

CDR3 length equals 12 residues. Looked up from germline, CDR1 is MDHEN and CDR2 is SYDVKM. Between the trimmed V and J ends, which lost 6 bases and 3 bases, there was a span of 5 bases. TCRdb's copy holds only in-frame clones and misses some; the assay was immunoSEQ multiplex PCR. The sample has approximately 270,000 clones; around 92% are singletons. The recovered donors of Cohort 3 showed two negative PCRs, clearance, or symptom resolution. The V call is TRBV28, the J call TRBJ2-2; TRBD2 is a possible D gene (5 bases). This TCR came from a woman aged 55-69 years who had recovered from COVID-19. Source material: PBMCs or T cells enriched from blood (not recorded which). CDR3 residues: CASREDTGELFF. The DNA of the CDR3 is TGTGCCAGCAGGGAGGACACCGGGGAGCTGTTTTTT.